Below, 19 T cell receptor beta chains from the same sample are listed, as sequenced in a study of cytotoxic CD8 clonotypes in ibrutinib-treated CLL. Profiling relied on immunoSEQ multiplex PCR, and the TCRdb table lists in-frame clones only, not all of them. Here the sample spans approximately 32,000 clones, nearly 50% being singletons. This material consisted of PBMCs, taken before ibrutinib treatment. The receptors originated from a human donor with chronic lymphocytic leukemia.

This clone appeared a few times. This chain uses TRBV12-5 with TRBJ2-7, with 10 bases that match TRBD1. V lost 1 base, J lost 5 bases, and 8 bases stayed unmatched. The CDR3 is 16 residues long. Germline lookup yields CDR1 LGHNT and CDR2 FRNRAP. CDR3 bases: TGTGCTAGTGGTTTGGGGACCCGGGACAGGGGCGACGAGCAGTACTTC. It encodes CASGLGTRDRGDEQYF.

This clone was detected ten times or more. The chain recombines TRBV5-1 with TRBJ1-4; D possibly corresponds to TRBD1 (5 bases). CDR1 and CDR2 from the germline V gene are SGHRS and YFSETQ. V was pared by 0 bases and J by 4 bases, with 13 bases between. The CDR3 has 16 amino acids. The DNA for the CDR3 is TGCGCCAGCAGCTTGGTTTTGAGGGGCGATAATGAAAAACTGTTTTTT. It specifies CASSLVLRGDNEKLFF.

J is TRBJ2-1 and V is TRBV7-8; TRBD2 matches 15 bases. J was trimmed by 6 bases and V by 2 bases; bases with no gene match: 5. The CDR3 consists of 17 residues. The germline CDR1 and CDR2 sequences are SGHVS and FQNEAQ. The CDR3 spells CASSLTRTSGGANEQFF. CDR3 nucleotides: TGTGCCAGCAGCTTAACGAGGACTAGCGGGGGGGCCAATGAGCAGTTCTTC.

The chain recombines TRBV6-1 with TRBJ2-5; 8 nucleotides align to TRBD2. Germline V gene lookup returns CDR1 MNHNS and CDR2 SASEGT. J lost 5 bases, V lost 6 bases, and 5 bases had no gene match. The CDR3 contains 13 residues. The CDR3 reads CASSDRGGETQYF. Here the CDR3 DNA reads TGTGCCAGCAGCGACCGGGGGGGGGAGACCCAGTACTTC.

This sequence joins TRBV6-1 and TRBJ2-1, with D possibly matching TRBD1 (5 bases). V gave up 5 bases and J gave up 8 bases, with 10 bases separating them. The CDR3 length is 12 residues. CDR1 MNHNS and CDR2 SASEGT come from the germline V gene. The CDR3 loop reads CASSYVRDEQFF. CDR3 in DNA: TGTGCCAGCAGTTATGTCAGGGATGAGCAGTTCTTC.

The genes are TRBV6-1 and TRBJ2-1; 8 bases map to TRBD1. There are 15 residues in the CDR3. With V trimmed by 6 bases and J by 4 bases, 8 bases remained unmatched. The germline gives CDR1 MNHNS, CDR2 SASEGT. In DNA form, the CDR3 reads TGTGCCAGCAGCACCGGGACAGGACATTACAATGAGCAGTTCTTC. It codes for CASSTGTGHYNEQFF.

The chain is built from TRBV18 and TRBJ1-2; the match to TRBD1 covers 9 bases. The ends lost 6 bases at V and 4 bases at J; junction bases unmatched: 15. The CDR3 is made up of 17 amino acids. Germline V gene data show CDR1 as KGHSH and CDR2 as LQKENI. CDR3 loop: CASSATGQGGPFYGYTF. The CDR3 coding sequence is TGTGCCAGCTCTGCGACGGGACAGGGAGGCCCTTTCTATGGCTACACCTTC.

This chain joins TRBV9 and TRBJ1-6; D is uncertain. Germline V CDR1 and CDR2: SGDLS, YYNGEE. Trimming shortened V by 0 bases and J by 7 bases, and 11 bases separated the two germline ends. The CDR3 totals 15 residues. CDR3 protein: CASSVGQPENSPLHF. DNA for the CDR3: TGTGCCAGCAGCGTAGGGCAGCCGGAAAATTCACCCCTCCACTTT.

This chain links TRBV28 with TRBJ2-3; 7 bases align to TRBD2. J gave up 3 bases and V 6 bases, and 9 bases lay outside the gene matches. CDR1 is MDHEN, CDR2 SYDVKM, per germline. The CDR3 runs to 15 residues. The CDR3 loop is CASRAARGSTDTQYF. CDR3 nucleotides: TGTGCCAGCAGGGCAGCGCGGGGGTCGACAGATACGCAGTATTTT.

This clone was picked up one time. The genes are TRBV10-3 and TRBJ2-7, with 12 positions matching TRBD2. The CDR3 consists of 17 residues. V dropped 6 bases and J dropped 6; count of bases not matched to a gene: 15. Per the germline V gene, CDR1 is ENHRY and CDR2 is SYGVKD. Here the CDR3 DNA reads TGTGCCATCAGATCTAGCGGGGGGGCCGGGACGGTTAGCGAGCAGTACTTC. This translates into CAIRSSGGAGTVSEQYF.

The chain carries TRBV11-2 and TRBJ2-7; D gene unclear. V lost 0 bases to trimming and J lost 6 bases, with 6 bases between them. The CDR3 length is 12 residues. Germline CDR1 and CDR2: SGHAT and FQNNGV. CDR3 sequence (DNA): TGTGCCAGCAGCTTAGAACATGCCGAGCAGTACTTC. Residues: CASSLEHAEQYF.

This clone is termed medium-sized. For the CDR3, the DNA is TGCGCCAGCAGCCAATACTTAGCGGGGGGGCAGAATGAGCAGTTCTTC. This translates into CASSQYLAGGQNEQFF. J is TRBJ2-1 and V is TRBV4-1; TRBD2 matches 11 bases. This CDR3 spans 16 amino acids. CDR1 is MGHRA, CDR2 YSYEKL, per germline. Trimming removed 2 bases from V and 7 bases from J; junction bases left unmatched: 7.

This clone has only a few counts. V gene TRBV27 combines with J gene TRBJ1-6; 9 nucleotides line up with TRBD1. The ends lost 1 base at V and 11 bases at J; junction bases unmatched: 6. This CDR3 is built from 15 residues. Germline V gives CDR1 MNHEY, CDR2 SMNVEV (reference sequence). The CDR3 DNA follows: TGTGCCAGCAGTTTATTGGGACAGGGTCATACACCCCTCCACTTT. This translates into CASSLLGQGHTPLHF.

The rearrangement joins TRBV23-1 to TRBJ2-3; 9 nucleotides agree with TRBD1. TRBV23-1 counts as an open reading frame of uncertain function. CDR3 length: 18 amino acids. The V and J ends lost 0 bases and 2 bases, in that order; junction bases with no gene match: 9. The CDR3 coding sequence is TGCGCCAGCAGTCAATCGCTGCGGGACAGGGTCCCCACAGATACGCAGTATTTT. Translating gives CASSQSLRDRVPTDTQYF.

The gene calls are TRBV28 and TRBJ2-7; the match to TRBD1 covers 8 bases. The V gene end was trimmed by 3 bases and the J gene end by 5 bases; junction bases not matched to a gene: 9. Germline V gene sequence: CDR1 MDHEN, CDR2 SYDVKM. The CDR3 totals 15 residues. In nucleotides, the CDR3 is TGTGCCAGCAGTTTTTTGGAGGCCAGGGGGCACGAGCAGTACTTC. Protein product: CASSFLEARGHEQYF.

This clone occurred many times. Mismatch with germline at one junction end may stem from a read error. The V gene is TRBV7-7, the J gene TRBJ2-2; TRBD1 matches at 7 bases. CDR1 is SSHAT, CDR2 FNYEAQ, per germline (reference sequence). This CDR3 is built from 15 residues. CDR3 residues: CASSPWIGGEGELFF. The CDR3 nucleotides are TGTGCTAGCAGCCCATGGATAGGGGGCGAGGGGGAGCTGTTTTTT.

This chain connects TRBV11-2 to TRBJ1-5; 10 nucleotides line up with TRBD1. Germline loops: CDR1 SGHAT, CDR2 FQNNGV. This CDR3 spans 16 amino acids. Losses at the gene ends were 5 bases for V and 4 bases for J; bases not matched to a gene: 8. CDR3 protein: CASSPPRTGGNQPQHF. The CDR3 DNA follows: TGTGCCAGCAGCCCCCCCCGGACAGGGGGGAATCAGCCCCAGCATTTT.

Only one count was recorded for this clone. The chain uses TRBV10-3 and TRBJ2-3; TRBD1 matches 11 bases. V shed 5 bases and J 4 bases; nucleotides not matched to a gene: 8. CDR1 is ENHRY, CDR2 SYGVKD, per germline. The CDR3 runs 16 residues. The CDR3 nucleotides read TGTGCCATCAGTAGAAGGACAGGGGGCATGTCAGATACGCAGTATTTT. Translated: CAISRRTGGMSDTQYF.

Only a few counts were recorded for this clone. The chain is built from TRBV7-9 and TRBJ1-6; TRBD1 agrees at 7 bases. Germline CDR1 and CDR2: SEHNR and FQNEAQ (reference sequence). The CDR3 covers 13 residues. The ends lost 5 bases at V and 10 bases at J; junction bases unmatched: 5. The CDR3 nucleotides are TGTGCCAGCAGCCAAGGACAGGTGTCACCCCTCCACTTT. Protein sequence: CASSQGQVSPLHF.